These 21 T cell receptor beta chains share one sample of origin, sequenced in a study of T-cell memory formation after mild COVID-19. TCRdb reprocessed the 5' RACE reads via MiXCR and lists one record per CDR3 protein. The profile covers about 320,000 distinct CDR3 sequences, with 13% to 15% appearing a single time and 20% to 25% taken by the ten largest. The sequencing sample was made of PBMCs or a T cell subset sorted from them (not recorded which). These receptors originate from a young man who had mild COVID-19 (a few samples of this study predate the infection). Cell type and time point are not known.

This chain uses TRBV29-1 with TRBJ2-6, with 8 bases aligning to TRBD1. Germline CDR1 and CDR2: SQVTM and ANQGSEA. The CDR3 length is 15 residues. Losses at the gene ends were 5 bases for V and 4 bases for J; bases not matched to a gene: 7. CDR3 amino acids: CSVIQGASGANVLTF. The CDR3 coding sequence is TGCAGCGTTATCCAGGGGGCAAGCGGGGCCAACGTCCTGACTTTC.

This clonotype was observed many times. This rearrangement joins TRBV7-8 to TRBJ2-1; no reliable D call. Germline CDR1 SGHVS, CDR2 FQNEAQ. This CDR3 is built from 13 residues. The germline V and J ends were trimmed by 5 bases and 7 bases, with 12 bases remaining between them. As DNA, the CDR3 is TGTGCCAGCAGCCCGGCCGAAGGGAATGAGCAGTTCTTC. This sequence encodes CASSPAEGNEQFF.

The chain joins TRBV7-2 to TRBJ2-7; 7 nucleotides agree with TRBD1. The trim removed 2 bases at V and 5 bases at J, leaving 3 bases unmatched. Germline CDR1 is SGHTA and CDR2 is FQGNSA. The CDR3 is 13 residues long. The CDR3 sequence: CASSLRGGDEQYF. CDR3 DNA sequence: TGTGCCAGCAGCTTAAGAGGGGGCGACGAGCAGTACTTC.

This clonotype has ten or more counts. The CDR3 DNA reads as TGTGCCAGCTCAACGGACAGTTACGAGCAGTACTTC. Translated: CASSTDSYEQYF. The genes are TRBV18 and TRBJ2-7; D perhaps matches TRBD1 (6 bases). Trimming pared 5 bases from V and 4 bases from J, leaving 9 bases between. Germline V gives CDR1 KGHSH, CDR2 LQKENI. The CDR3 totals 12 residues.

This clonotype has more than one count but fewer than ten. V and J are TRBV5-1 and TRBJ2-7, with 8 nucleotides matching TRBD1. Per germline, CDR1 SGHRS and CDR2 YFSETQ. Trimming took 4 bases from V and 2 from J; bases not matched to a gene: 11. The CDR3 sequence is 16 residues long. The CDR3 DNA reads as TGCGCCAGCAGCGCTCCGCCACAGGGGGACACCTACGAGCAGTACTTC. This translates into CASSAPPQGDTYEQYF.

This rearrangement joins TRBV24-1 to TRBJ1-1, with no clear D. The CDR3 is made up of 14 amino acids. Deletions cut 7 bases from V and 6 bases from J, with 17 bases between. Germline assignment: CDR1 KGHDR and CDR2 SFDVKD. For the CDR3, the DNA is TGTGCCACCAGGGATGGCGGCCCCACGGCTGAAGCTTTCTTT. It specifies CATRDGGPTAEAFF.

The chain is built from TRBV7-8 and TRBJ2-3; D possibly corresponds to TRBD1 (6 bases). Germline CDR1 reads SGHVS; CDR2 reads FQNEAQ. V lost 1 base to trimming and J lost 0 bases, with 11 bases between them. CDR3 length: 16 residues. The CDR3 loop is CASSLGAGASTDTQYF. CDR3 bases: TGTGCCAGCAGCTTAGGTGCAGGGGCGAGCACAGATACGCAGTATTTT.

J is TRBJ1-2 and V is TRBV20-1; no definite D call. The CDR3 sequence is 13 residues long. Trimming removed 3 bases from V and 2 bases from J, with 10 bases in between. The germline gives CDR1 DFQATT, CDR2 SNEGSKA (reference sequence). CDR3 bases: TGCAGTGCTAGGCAGCCACTCAACTATGGCTACACCTTC. This gives the protein CSARQPLNYGYTF.

This clonotype occurred many times. The chain is built from TRBV5-1 and TRBJ2-3; 11 nucleotides match TRBD2. The length of the CDR3 is 14 residues. The germline V gene has CDR1 SGHRS and CDR2 YFSETQ. V gave up 3 bases and J gave up 6 bases; unmatched junction bases: 3. The CDR3 coding sequence is TGCGCCAGCAGCTCTACTAGCGGGGGCGATACGCAGTATTTT. It specifies CASSSTSGGDTQYF.

In its sample, this clonotype was seen a few times. The chain joins TRBV28 to TRBJ2-7, with D perhaps matching TRBD1 or TRBD2 (6 bases each). Per germline, CDR1 MDHEN and CDR2 SYDVKM. With 3 bases removed from V and 4 bases from J, the gap between germline ends came to 16 bases. The CDR3 sequence is 15 residues long. CDR3 DNA sequence: TGTGCCAGCAGTTTTCTAGGGGGAGGATTTTACGAGCAGTACGTC. Residues: CASSFLGGGFYEQYV.

This clonotype was detected only a few times. The V and J genes are TRBV7-3 and TRBJ1-6; D gene uncertain. This CDR3 region has 13 residues. Germline V gives CDR1 SGHTA, CDR2 FQGTGA. Trimming removed 3 bases from V and 10 bases from J, with 10 bases in between. The CDR3 DNA reads TGTGCCAGCAGCTTCCAACCAACCTCACCCCTCCACTTT. Amino acid sequence: CASSFQPTSPLHF.

This clonotype was counted at least ten times. Here the CDR3 DNA reads TGTGCCAGCAGCTCCTCAGGGGGCCTCTACAATGAGCAGTTCTTC. Translating gives CASSSSGGLYNEQFF. The rearrangement links TRBV7-9 to TRBJ2-1; 8 bases line up with TRBD1. The CDR3 sequence is 15 residues long. In germline, CDR1 is SEHNR, CDR2 FQNEAQ (reference sequence). V gave up 4 bases and J gave up 3 bases; unmatched junction bases: 5.

This clonotype appeared many times. The rearrangement uses TRBV7-2 and TRBJ2-3, with D possibly being TRBD2 (6 bases). Germline-derived CDR1 and CDR2 are SGHTA and FQGNSA. Trimming removed 1 base at V and 8 bases at J, with 7 bases between. The CDR3 contains 12 residues. CDR3 bases: TGTGCCAGCAGCTTAGGGGAGGTTACGCAGTATTTT. Its translation: CASSLGEVTQYF.

This clonotype occurred a few times. V and J are TRBV4-1 and TRBJ2-5, with 7 bases identical to TRBD2. The V gene end was trimmed by 1 base and the J gene end by 1 base; junction bases not matched to a gene: 9. Germline-derived CDR1 and CDR2 are MGHRA and YSYEKL. The CDR3 consists of 17 residues. CDR3 bases: TGCGCCAGCAGCCAAGGTCCGGCGCGGGGGAGCCAAGAGACCCAGTACTTC. Translated, it gives CASSQGPARGSQETQYF.

Many counts were recorded for this clonotype. The chain carries TRBV5-4 and TRBJ2-7; 7 nucleotides agree with TRBD2. The V gene end was trimmed by 2 bases and the J gene end by 6 bases; junction bases not matched to a gene: 2. CDR1 and CDR2 (germline): SGHNT, YYREEE (reference sequence). The CDR3 is 12 residues long. The CDR3 region is CASSFSSGEQYV. The CDR3 DNA reads as TGTGCCAGCAGCTTCTCTAGCGGCGAGCAGTACGTC.

The rearrangement links TRBV10-3 to TRBJ2-3; D might be TRBD1 or TRBD2, each matching 6 bases. CDR1 and CDR2 from the germline V gene are ENHRY and SYGVKD. The CDR3 has 14 amino acids. With 3 bases removed from V and 4 bases from J, the gap between germline ends came to 11 bases. The CDR3 reads CAISDPGAADTQYF. CDR3 in DNA: TGTGCCATCAGTGATCCGGGGGCGGCAGATACGCAGTATTTT.

The chain couples TRBV12-5 to TRBJ2-1, with 7 bases fitting TRBD1. The CDR3 covers 16 residues. CDR1 and CDR2 from the germline V gene are LGHNT and FRNRAP. V was clipped by 0 bases and J by 5 bases; unmatched bases: 7. The CDR3 DNA is TGTGCTAGTGGTTTGGTCCCCGGGCAGGGGGACAATGAGCAGTTCTTC. It codes for CASGLVPGQGDNEQFF. Full variable domain (rest looked up from reference TRBV12-5 and TRBJ2-1): DARVTQTPRHKVTEMGQEVTMRCQPILGHNTVFWYRQTMMQGLELLAYFRNRAPLDDSGMPKDRFSAEMPDATLATLKIQPSEPRDSAVYFCASGLVPGQGDNEQFFGPGTRLTVL.

This clonotype was observed a few times. The chain links TRBV6-6 to TRBJ1-2, with a tentative D call TRBD1 (5 bases). Trimming shortened V by 7 bases and J by 4 bases, and 13 bases separated the two germline ends. Germline CDR1 reads MNHNY; CDR2 reads SVGAGI (reference sequence). The CDR3 has 13 amino acids. CDR3 sequence: CASTGTFGYGYTF. In nucleotides, the CDR3 is TGTGCCAGCACCGGGACTTTCGGCTATGGCTACACCTTC.

The chain employs TRBV4-2 and TRBJ2-3; D is unresolved. This CDR3 spans 14 amino acids. V lost 3 bases and J 3 bases, leaving 10 bases between the germline ends. Germline CDR1 reads LGHNA; CDR2 reads YNFKEQ. The CDR3 loop reads CASSHPSATDTQYF. CDR3 nucleotides: TGTGCCAGCAGCCACCCGTCCGCAACAGATACGCAGTATTTT.

About this clonotype: The junction shows a germline mismatch at one end, possibly a read error. The genes are TRBV7-9 and TRBJ1-1; no clear D gene. Looked up from germline, CDR1 is SEHNR and CDR2 is FQNEAQ (reference sequence). This CDR3 has 11 residues. Here the CDR3 reads CAGSLAPEVFF. CDR3 nucleotides: TGTGCCGGCAGCTTAGCGCCGGAAGTTTTCTTT. Together with reference TRBV7-9 and TRBJ1-1, the CDR3 gives the full variable domain: DTGVSQNPRHKITKRGQNVTFRCDPISEHNRLYWYRQTLGQGPEFLTYFQNEAQLEKSRLLSDRFSAERPKGSFSTLEIQRTEQGDSAMYLCAGSLAPEVFFGQGTRLTVV.

The CDR3, as DNA: TGCAGTGCCCCCAGGGGGGCTAGGACAACTGAAGCTTTCTTT. Translation gives CSAPRGARTTEAFF. V and J are TRBV20-1 and TRBJ1-1; 7 positions match TRBD1. Trimming removed 6 bases from V and 5 bases from J; junction bases left unmatched: 12. Germline CDR1 DFQATT, CDR2 SNEGSKA (reference sequence). The CDR3 totals 14 residues.